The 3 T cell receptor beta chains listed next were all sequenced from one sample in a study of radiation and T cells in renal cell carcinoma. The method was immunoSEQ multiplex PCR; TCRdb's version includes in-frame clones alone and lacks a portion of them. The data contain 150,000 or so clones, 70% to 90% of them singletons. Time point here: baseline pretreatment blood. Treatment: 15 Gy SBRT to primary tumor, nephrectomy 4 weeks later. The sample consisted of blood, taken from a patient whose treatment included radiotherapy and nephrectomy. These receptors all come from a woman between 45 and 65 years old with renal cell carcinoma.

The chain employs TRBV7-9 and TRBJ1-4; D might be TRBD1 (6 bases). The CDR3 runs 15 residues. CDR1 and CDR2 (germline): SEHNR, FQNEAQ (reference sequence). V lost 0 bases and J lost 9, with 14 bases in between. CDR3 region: CASSLATGARKKLFF. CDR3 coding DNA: TGTGCCAGCAGCTTAGCGACGGGGGCCAGGAAAAAACTGTTTTTT.

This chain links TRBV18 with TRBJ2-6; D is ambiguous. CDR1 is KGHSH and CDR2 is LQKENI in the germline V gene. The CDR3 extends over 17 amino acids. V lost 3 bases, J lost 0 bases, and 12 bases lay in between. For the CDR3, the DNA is TGTGCCAGCTCACCGAAGCAGGTTGGCTCTGGGGCCAACGTCCTGACTTTC. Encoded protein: CASSPKQVGSGANVLTF. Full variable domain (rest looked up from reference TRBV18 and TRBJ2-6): NAGVMQNPRHLVRRRGQEARLRCSPMKGHSHVYWYRQLPEEGLKFMVYLQKENIIDESGMPKERFSAEFPKEGPSILRIQQVVRGDSAAYFCASSPKQVGSGANVLTFGAGSRLTVL.

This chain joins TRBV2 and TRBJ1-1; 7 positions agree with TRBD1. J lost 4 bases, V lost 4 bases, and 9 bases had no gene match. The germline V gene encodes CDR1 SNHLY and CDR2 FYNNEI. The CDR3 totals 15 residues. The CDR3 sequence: CASSVVKGAGTEAFF. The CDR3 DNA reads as TGTGCCAGCAGTGTAGTTAAGGGGGCTGGCACTGAAGCTTTCTTT.